A selection of T cell receptor beta chains follows, all from one sample in a study of PD-1 blockade in classical Hodgkin lymphoma. Profiling relied on immunoSEQ multiplex PCR, and the TCRdb table lists in-frame clones only, not all of them. The sample shows about 46,000 clones, approximately 70% of them seen only once. The starting material was peripheral blood mononuclear cells (PBMCs), obtained at baseline. The receptors come from a human donor with classical Hodgkin lymphoma. Both conserved end residues are part of each CDR3. The order of the fields is D gene, clone size, V gene, J gene, CDR3 DNA, CDR3 protein. The D gene is left open where the match is weak. Part of the rows lack a size; the others show once, few, many or a class for expanded clones.

>NA|medium-sized|TRBV2|TRBJ1-2
TGTGCCAGCAGTGAAGGCATAATGGATGGCTACACCTTC
CASSEGIMDGYTF
>NA|few|TRBV28|TRBJ1-4
TGTGCCAGCAGTTTCTGGGCGGAAGAAAAACTGTTTTTT
CASSFWAEEKLFF
>TRBD1|NA|TRBV2|TRBJ1-3
TGTGCCAGCAGTAGGGACAGCGGAAACACCATATATTTT
CASSRDSGNTIYF
>NA|NA|TRBV7-9|TRBJ1-5
TGTGCCAGCAGCTTATCAGACGGCCAGCCCCAGCATTTT
CASSLSDGQPQHF
>NA|once|TRBV11-2|TRBJ2-5
TGTGCCAGCAGCGTGGGCAGGGGCCAAGAGACCCAGTACTTC
CASSVGRGQETQYF
>NA|few|TRBV5-8|TRBJ2-2
TGTGCCAGCAGCTTGGGACAGGATGAAGTATCGAACACCGGGGAGCTGTTTTTT
CASSLGQDEVSNTGELFF
>NA|NA|TRBV30|TRBJ2-7
TGTGCCTGGAGTGAGGGGGTCTCCTACGAGCAGTACTTC
CAWSEGVSYEQYF
>NA|NA|TRBV5-1|TRBJ2-3
TGCGCCAGCAGCTCGGTTGAGGGCACAGATACGCAGTATTTT
CASSSVEGTDTQYF
>NA|few|TRBV7-6|TRBJ2-6
TGTGCCAGCAGCTTAGTTGGCAGTAGGGTCTCTGGGGCCAACGTCCTGACTTTC
CASSLVGSRVSGANVLTF
>NA|few|TRBV28|TRBJ1-5
TGTGCCAGCAGCCCACCAGAAGGATTAGATCAGCCCCAGCATTTT
CASSPPEGLDQPQHF
>NA|NA|TRBV19|TRBJ1-1
TGTGCCAGTACCATTGGGGGGGCGAACACTGAAGCTTTCTTT
CASTIGGANTEAFF
>TRBD2|many|TRBV15|TRBJ2-5
TGTGCCACCAGCAATCTAGCGGGAGAGACCCAGTACTTC
CATSNLAGETQYF
>NA|NA|TRBV7-2|TRBJ2-7
TGTGCCAGCCGACTTCAAGAGGGGCTCTCCTACGAGCAGTACTTC
CASRLQEGLSYEQYF
>TRBD1|NA|TRBV7-8|TRBJ2-2
TGTGCCAGCAGCCCCAGGGGGCTGGAAAACACCGGGGAGCTGTTTTTT
CASSPRGLENTGELFF
>NA|few|TRBV29-1|TRBJ2-7
TGCAGCGCCCTAGGGGCTACCTACGAGCAGTACTTC
CSALGATYEQYF
>TRBD1|NA|TRBV18|TRBJ2-3
TGTGCCAGCTCACTCTTCGGACAGGAGGTAGATACGCAGTATTTT
CASSLFGQEVDTQYF
>NA|NA|TRBV6-5|TRBJ1-3
TGTGCCAGCAGTTTGGGAGAGTTCTCTGGAAACACCATATATTTT
CASSLGEFSGNTIYF
>TRBD2|once|TRBV2|TRBJ2-5
TGTGCCAGCAGTGAAGTTACCGGGAGGGCCGGGGACTTC
CASSEVTGRAGDF
>TRBD1|NA|TRBV5-1|TRBJ1-1
TGCGCCAGCAGCTCGAAGGGACAGGGGGCCACTGAAGCTTTCTTT
CASSSKGQGATEAFF
>TRBD1|NA|TRBV6-6|TRBJ1-1
TGTGCCAGCAGCACCCCCGGGACAGTGAACACTGAAGCTTTCTTT
CASSTPGTVNTEAFF
>TRBD1|once|TRBV19|TRBJ1-5
TGTGCCAGTAGAGGGACAGGGTACTGGATCGGCAATCAGCCCCAGCATTTT
CASRGTGYWIGNQPQHF
>TRBD1|NA|TRBV27|TRBJ2-5
TGTGCCAGCAGTTCCTCAGGGGGCGAGCAAGAGACCCAGTACTTC
CASSSSGGEQETQYF